This TCR beta chain was profiled in a study of identical twins. A note on this clonotype: Its matching antigen is unknown.

A single record per CDR3 protein comes from TCRdb applying MiXCR to the 5' RACE reads. The sample yields some 730,000 distinct CDR3 sequences, roughly 20% seen once. Study-wide points: A lower insertion count was a feature of abundant cord blood beta clonotypes, with no such feature in memory repertoires.

The germline V gene encodes CDR1 SQVTM and CDR2 ANQGSEA. This CDR3 is 13 amino acids long. The V and J ends lost 5 bases and 7 bases, in that order; junction bases with no gene match: 11. This same sample was also taken into another study, of T cells expressing NK-cell markers.

The sequencing input was PBMCs. The source is a woman aged 18 to 35 in good health. The chain links TRBV29-1 to TRBJ2-7, with TRBD2 matching over 7 bases. The CDR3 DNA reads TGCAGCGTTTATAAGCGGGATCGAGAGGAGCAGTACTTC. It codes for CSVYKRDREEQYF.